A selection of T cell receptor beta chains follows, all from one sample in a study of blood T cells in healthy people across ages. TCRdb re-called the 5' RACE reads with MiXCR, one entry per CDR3 protein. Among hundreds of thousands of distinct CDR3 sequences listed, approximately 52% were seen once. Sequencing used blood. Receptor source: a woman over 75 in good health. Both conserved end residues are part of each CDR3. D genes are given only for firm matches. Expanded clones are given a class, and other clones once, few, many or no size at all.

clone size | J gene | V gene | D gene | CDR3 DNA | CDR3 protein
NA | TRBJ2-7 | TRBV6-6 | TRBD1 | TGTGCCAGCAGTAAAGCCGGGACAGGCTCCTACGAGCAGTACTTC | CASSKAGTGSYEQYF
NA | TRBJ1-2 | TRBV20-1 | TRBD1 | TGCAGTGCGGCCTATGACAGGGACTATGGCTACACCTTC | CSAAYDRDYGYTF
NA | TRBJ2-5 | TRBV20-1 | TRBD2 | TGCAGTGCTAGGGGGGAGCCGGGACTAGCGGGAAAGGCGGTGACCCAGTACTTC | CSARGEPGLAGKAVTQYF
few | TRBJ2-7 | TRBV1 | NA | TGCACCAGCAGCCAAGAAGTCACGTCCTACGAGCAGTACTTC | CTSSQEVTSYEQYF
few | TRBJ2-5 | TRBV5-1 | NA | TGCGCCAGCAGCGTCTACCAAGAGACCCAGTACTTC | CASSVYQETQYF
once | TRBJ1-2 | TRBV12-3/TRBV12-4 | NA | TGTGCCAGCAGAAGCTACTATGGCCACACCTTC | CASRSYYGHTF
NA | TRBJ1-5 | TRBV20-1 | NA | TGCAGTGCTGTCCGGGATCCCAATCAGCCCCAGCATTTT | CSAVRDPNQPQHF
few | TRBJ1-1 | TRBV7-2 | NA | TGTGCCAGCAGCTTAGCGTGGACACTGAACACTGAAGCTTTCTTT | CASSLAWTLNTEAFF
NA | TRBJ1-6 | TRBV20-1 | NA | TGCAGTGCCAGCCCCGGGAATCGGGCGAATTCACCCCTCCACTTT | CSASPGNRANSPLHF
many | TRBJ2-5 | TRBV7-2 | NA | TGTGCCAGCAGCTCCTCGGACAGAGAAGAGACCCAGTACTTC | CASSSSDREETQYF
NA | TRBJ2-5 | TRBV10-3 | NA | TGTGCCATCAGTGAGTCCAAAGGTATCCTCCAAGAGACCCAGTACTTC | CAISESKGILQETQYF
NA | TRBJ1-5 | TRBV12-3/TRBV12-4 | NA | TGTGCCAGCAGTCTTTCCTGGGGAGGGGTGAATCAGCCCCAGCATTTT | CASSLSWGGVNQPQHF
NA | TRBJ2-7 | TRBV29-1 | TRBD1 | TGCAGCGGAGGATTGACAGGGTCCGAGCAGTACTTC | CSGGLTGSEQYF
NA | TRBJ2-3 | TRBV2 | NA | TGTGCCAGTCGGACGCCTGAGGACGATACGCAGTATTTT | CASRTPEDDTQYF
many | TRBJ1-5 | TRBV3-1 | TRBD1 | TGTGCCAGCAGCTCGACAGGGGAGAATCAGCCCCAGCATTTT | CASSSTGENQPQHF
many | TRBJ2-5 | TRBV29-1 | TRBD2 | TGCAGCGTTGAAACGGCTAGCGGGGGGAGACGGTACCAAGAGACCCAGTACTTC | CSVETASGGRRYQETQYF
NA | TRBJ2-7 | TRBV4-2 | TRBD2 | TGTGCCAGCAGCCAAGAGGGGACTAGCGGGATCTACGAGCAGTACTTC | CASSQEGTSGIYEQYF
NA | TRBJ1-6 | TRBV20-1 | NA | TGCAGTGCTAGAGACGGGGCCTATAATTCACCCCTCCACTTT | CSARDGAYNSPLHF
NA | TRBJ2-2 | TRBV27 | TRBD2 | TGTGCCAGCAGCGGGATACTAGGGACTAGCGGGAGATCCGGGGAGCTGTTTTTT | CASSGILGTSGRSGELFF
NA | TRBJ1-5 | TRBV12-3/TRBV12-4 | TRBD1 | TGTGCCAGCAGTTTAAAGACAGGGGGGTATCAGCCCCAGCATTTT | CASSLKTGGYQPQHF
NA | TRBJ1-2 | TRBV20-1 | NA | TGCAGTGCGCGTTCTGGGGGGGTCCCTTTGCCCTATGGCTACACCTTC | CSARSGGVPLPYGYTF
many | TRBJ1-5 | TRBV20-1 | NA | TGCAGTGCTAGCTTACAGATCTATCAGCCCCAGCATTTT | CSASLQIYQPQHF
NA | TRBJ2-5 | TRBV6-6 | TRBD1 | TGTGCCAGCAGTGTAGGACAGGGTTTTTACAATGAGCAGTACTTC | CASSVGQGFYNEQYF
many | TRBJ1-4 | TRBV5-1 | NA | TGCGCCAGCAGGTTTGCAACTAATGAAAAACTGTTTTTT | CASRFATNEKLFF
once | TRBJ2-3 | TRBV5-1 | NA | TGCGCCAGCAGCTTGGGCGGTTCCTACACAGATACGCAGTATTTT | CASSLGGSYTDTQYF
many | TRBJ2-2 | TRBV28 | NA | TGTGCCAGCAGAGGGGGGGACAGGTTCACCGGGGAGCTGTTTTTT | CASRGGDRFTGELFF
NA | TRBJ2-3 | TRBV27 | NA | TGTGCCAGCAGTCGGGACTTTGGTGATACGCAGTATTTT | CASSRDFGDTQYF
many | TRBJ2-1 | TRBV2 | NA | TGTGCCAGCAAACTGGTGGATAGGTATGAGCAGTTCTTC | CASKLVDRYEQFF
NA | TRBJ2-7 | TRBV27 | NA | TGTGCCAGCTGGGGTGGTGGGGTTCTCGGGTACGAGCAGTACTTC | CASWGGGVLGYEQYF
NA | TRBJ2-1 | TRBV12-3/TRBV12-4 | TRBD1 | TGTGCCAGCAGTTACACAGGGGGCTCTGAGCAGTTCTTC | CASSYTGGSEQFF
NA | TRBJ2-7 | TRBV28 | NA | TGTGCCAGCAGTCCACAGGGTCTTCTTATCAATGAGCAGTACTTC | CASSPQGLLINEQYF
few | TRBJ2-1 | TRBV28 | NA | TGTGCCAGCAGATCACCCCAGGGGTCTGATGAGCAGTTCTTC | CASRSPQGSDEQFF
NA | TRBJ2-3 | TRBV20-1 | TRBD1 | TGCAGTGCCATCAGGGGGGATACGCAGTATTTT | CSAIRGDTQYF
many | TRBJ2-1 | TRBV20-1 | NA | TGCAGTGCTAGAGATCCCGGGAGCTCCTACAATGAGCAGTTCTTC | CSARDPGSSYNEQFF
many | TRBJ2-3 | TRBV6-6 | NA | TGTGCCAGCAAGGGAACGTCTACTAGCACAGATACGCAGTATTTT | CASKGTSTSTDTQYF
NA | TRBJ2-1 | TRBV12-3/TRBV12-4 | TRBD2 | TGTGCCAGCAACCTACTAGCGGGGGGGCCCCAGGAGCAGTTCTTC | CASNLLAGGPQEQFF
NA | TRBJ2-7 | TRBV2 | TRBD1 | TGTGCCAGCGTCTTGCTCGGACAGGGGATTATCGAGCAGTACTTC | CASVLLGQGIIEQYF
NA | TRBJ2-2 | TRBV20-1 | TRBD2 | TGCAGTGCTAGAGACCTACTTCGACTAGCGGGTACTACCGCGGGGGAGCTGTTTTTT | CSARDLLRLAGTTAGELFF
NA | TRBJ1-2 | TRBV7-2 | NA | TGTGCCAGCAGCCCCGATGTGGGTGGCTACACCTTC | CASSPDVGGYTF
few | TRBJ1-5 | TRBV29-1 | NA | TGCAGCGTCGGGTCGGATTATCAGCCCCAGCATTTT | CSVGSDYQPQHF
few | TRBJ2-1 | TRBV6-1 | TRBD2 | TGTGCCAGCAGTCGCCGCCGGGGGGTGGACAATGAGCAGTTCTTC | CASSRRRGVDNEQFF
NA | TRBJ1-2 | TRBV4-1 | NA | TGCGCCAGCAGCCAAGACCTCCAGGCAGGGGTCTATGGCTACACCTTC | CASSQDLQAGVYGYTF
NA | TRBJ1-4 | TRBV12-3/TRBV12-4 | TRBD1 | TGTGCCAGCAGCACAACAGGGGGCGGAGGGAGTGAAAAACTGTTTTTT | CASSTTGGGGSEKLFF
many | TRBJ1-2 | TRBV20-1 | NA | TGCAGTGCTAGTCCCCCTAACTATGGCTACACCTTC | CSASPPNYGYTF
NA | TRBJ2-4 | TRBV7-2 | NA | TGTGCCAGTAGCTTAGTCATGGAGAACATTCAGTACTTC | CASSLVMENIQYF
many | TRBJ2-7 | TRBV20-1 | TRBD2 | TGCAGTGCTAGAGCACCTACTAGCGGCCACCCCTCCTACGAGCAGTACTTC | CSARAPTSGHPSYEQYF
few | TRBJ1-1 | TRBV28 | TRBD1 | TGTGCCAGCTCGTACAGGGGGTTGAACACTGAAGCTTTCTTT | CASSYRGLNTEAFF
NA | TRBJ1-6 | TRBV12-3/TRBV12-4 | TRBD1 | TGTGCCAGCAGTCCAGGGGGGGGTTCACCCCTCCACTTT | CASSPGGGSPLHF
few | TRBJ2-5 | TRBV20-1 | TRBD2 | TGCAGTGCTAGAGCCATTAGCGGGGGCCAGGTAGAGACCCAGTACTTC | CSARAISGGQVETQYF
once | TRBJ2-5 | TRBV29-1 | TRBD1 | TGCAGCGCGGACAGGGCCCAAGAGACCCAGTACTTC | CSADRAQETQYF
NA | TRBJ2-1 | TRBV20-1 | TRBD2 | TGCAGTGCTAGAGATAGCGGGAGGGAACACGGTGAGCAGTTCTTC | CSARDSGREHGEQFF
once | TRBJ2-7 | TRBV20-1 | NA | TGCAGTGCTAACCTGGGGGCATACGAGCAGTACTTC | CSANLGAYEQYF
NA | TRBJ2-4 | TRBV9 | TRBD1 | TGTGCCAGCAGCGGGGGACAGGAAAACATTCAGTACTTC | CASSGGQENIQYF
NA | TRBJ2-5 | TRBV14 | NA | TGTGCCAGCAGCCCCGAGGGGGGGCGCGGGCACAATGAGCAGTACTTC | CASSPEGGRGHNEQYF